Following are 5 T cell receptor beta chains from one sample sequenced in a study of T cells expressing NK-cell markers. Reanalyzing the 5' RACE reads, TCRdb keeps one entry per CDR3 protein, without DNA. This specimen shows 350,000 to 500,000 distinct CDR3 sequences; the ten leading clones hold 7.3%. Specimen: blood T cells: a sorted CD56 or NKG2C T cell subset, CD4+ or CD8+ T cells, or bulk PBMC T cells (not recorded which). These receptors all stem from a woman between 18 and 70 years old in good health.

This chain links TRBV29-1 with TRBJ2-3; the D call from TCRdb, TRBD1, cannot be confirmed without DNA. CDR3 length equals 15 residues. The germline gives CDR1 SQVTM, CDR2 ANQGSEA. This CDR3 reads CSVEDPTGSTDTQYF.

The CDR3 loop reads CASSPPSKNIQYF. The V and J genes are TRBV4-3 and TRBJ2-4. The CDR3 contains 13 residues. The germline V gene encodes CDR1 LGHNA and CDR2 YSLEER.

The rearrangement uses TRBV5-1 and TRBJ2-5. Germline CDR1 and CDR2: SGHRS and YFSETQ. The CDR3 contains 13 residues. This chain's CDR3 is CASKVPSVETQYF.

J is TRBJ2-3 and V is TRBV10-3; the TCRdb D gene call, TRBD1, has no DNA to confirm it. CDR1 ENHRY and CDR2 SYGVKD come from the germline V gene. This CDR3 has 13 residues. The CDR3 reads CAIAWGSTDTQYF.

V usage is TRBV3-1 and J usage is TRBJ2-3; no DNA is available, so the TRBD2 call from TCRdb remains unchecked. CDR1 LGHDT and CDR2 YNNKEL come from the germline V gene (reference sequence). The CDR3 spans 17 residues. Here the CDR3 reads CASSPWALGDSGGAQYF.